These T cell receptor beta chains were read from a single sample in a study of cytomegalovirus exposure and HLA in healthy donors. Assay: immunoSEQ multiplex PCR; the TCRdb copy retains only in-frame clones and omits some. The sample consists of roughly 140,000 clones, about 80% of them appearing once. What was sequenced was PBMCs. Receptors were obtained from an older woman in good health and CMV-seropositive. Each CDR3 is given with its conserved first and last residue. A clone size is listed for some rows: how often the clone was seen (once, few, many), or a class if it is expanded.

v_call	clone_size	j_call	cdr3_aa
TRBV28	-	TRBJ1-2	CASSSRVGYGYTF
TRBV2	few	TRBJ2-4	CASRDSSGTNIQYF
TRBV14	-	TRBJ2-7	CASSHGTGVYEQYF
TRBV28	-	TRBJ2-7	CASSSGRYEQYF
TRBV4-2	-	TRBJ2-5	CASSPPGRRQETQYF
TRBV4-1	-	TRBJ2-5	CASSQGGPAGGFGETQYF
TRBV19	-	TRBJ1-5	CASSITQGANQPQHF
TRBV14	-	TRBJ2-1	CASSQLRTSRYNEQFF
TRBV7-8	-	-	CASSLGGGPYEQYF
TRBV27	-	TRBJ1-2	CASSPPGGGYTF
TRBV7-3	-	TRBJ2-6	CASSLPGSGANVLTF
TRBV7-2	-	TRBJ2-1	CASSLRSSGSHESYNEQFF
TRBV19	once	TRBJ2-1	CASSPGRDRGYNEQFF
TRBV4-2	once	TRBJ1-3	CASSQERGPFSGNTIYF
TRBV28	-	TRBJ1-2	CASRTPRTGGRGYTF
TRBV19	once	TRBJ2-1	CASSIVGLAGGQDEQFF
TRBV29-1	-	TRBJ2-5	CSAYAGAEQYF